The source of this T cell receptor (beta chain) is a study of CD8 T cells in ankylosing spondylitis. Study-level findings and limits: Clones that were linked to disease were CD8+ and were relatively rare in peripheral blood. For ankylosing spondylitis blood, a TCR beta motif of several highly homologous variants appeared characteristic.

The CDR3 is 16 residues long. The germline CDR1 and CDR2 sequences are LGHNA and YNFKEQ. Deletions cut 4 bases from V and 3 bases from J, with 19 bases between. This clonotype was seen repeatedly, ten times or more. What it recognizes is unknown. TCRdb itself ran the 5' RACE reads through MiXCR, one entry per CDR3 protein. Of roughly 440,000 distinct CDR3 sequences listed, over 15% are singletons. The TCR was taken from a male donor with ankylosing spondylitis. Input material: blood, either unsorted or a sorted T cell fraction (not recorded which). This chain joins TRBV4-2 and TRBJ2-7, with D perhaps matching TRBD2 (8 bases). CDR3 in amino acids: CASSPGGAGDSYEQYF. CDR3 sequence (DNA): TGTGCCAGCAGCCCGGGGGGGGCAGGGGACAGCTACGAGCAGTACTTC.